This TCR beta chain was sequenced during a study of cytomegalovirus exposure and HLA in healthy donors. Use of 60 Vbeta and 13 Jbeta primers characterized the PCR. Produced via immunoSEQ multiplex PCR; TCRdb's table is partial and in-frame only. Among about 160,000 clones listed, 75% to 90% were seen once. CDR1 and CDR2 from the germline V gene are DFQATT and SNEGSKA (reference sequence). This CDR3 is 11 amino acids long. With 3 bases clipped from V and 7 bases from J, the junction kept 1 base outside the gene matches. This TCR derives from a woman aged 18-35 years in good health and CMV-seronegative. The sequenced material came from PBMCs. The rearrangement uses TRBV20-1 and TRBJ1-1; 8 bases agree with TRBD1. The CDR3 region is CSASGQGEAFF. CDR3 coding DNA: TGCAGTGCTAGTGGACAGGGTGAAGCTTTCTTT.